The rows below give T cell receptor beta chains drawn from one sample of a study of HIV-infected children after antiretroviral therapy interruption. One entry per CDR3 protein, called by TCRdb with MiXCR from the 3' RACE reads. This table has more than 12,000 distinct CDR3 sequences, around 3.5% appearing once. Sequences were derived from CD45RO+ CD8+ T cells from PBMCs, pooled from several time points, sampled from a donor given antiretroviral therapy, either interrupted or continuous. These receptors originate from a pool of human donors with HIV. Each CDR3 is given with its conserved first and last residue. The D gene is left open where the match is weak. Clone sizes are given selectively: once, few, many, or a class where the clone is expanded.

d_call: TRBD1; j_call: TRBJ2-2; clone_size: many; v_call: TRBV3-1; cdr3_nt: TGTGCCAGCAGCCGACTTACAGGGGCGGCGAAAAGGAACACCGGGGAGCTGTTTTTT; cdr3_aa: CASSRLTGAAKRNTGELFF
d_call: .; j_call: TRBJ2-1; clone_size: .; v_call: TRBV3-1; cdr3_nt: TGTGCCAGCAGCCAAGGTACCCTCCATGAGCAGTTCTTC; cdr3_aa: CASSQGTLHEQFF
d_call: .; j_call: TRBJ2-2; clone_size: few; v_call: TRBV10-3; cdr3_nt: TGTGCCAGCAGTACGGGGGCAGACACCGGGGAGCTGTTTTTT; cdr3_aa: CASSTGADTGELFF
d_call: .; j_call: TRBJ2-6; clone_size: medium-sized; v_call: TRBV7-8; cdr3_nt: TGTGCCAGCAGCTTTTCTCTAACCTACACCCACAACAACGTCCTGACTTTC; cdr3_aa: CASSFSLTYTHNNVLTF
d_call: .; j_call: TRBJ2-5; clone_size: .; v_call: TRBV20-1; cdr3_nt: TGCAGTGCTAAGGGTGGGGGGAGCGCTGCCGTTCCTGAAGAGACCCAGTACTTC; cdr3_aa: CSAKGGGSAAVPEETQYF
d_call: .; j_call: TRBJ2-1; clone_size: .; v_call: TRBV29-1; cdr3_nt: TGCAGCGTTGAATTTTCCGGATACAATGAGCAGTTCTTC; cdr3_aa: CSVEFSGYNEQFF
d_call: TRBD2; j_call: TRBJ2-1; clone_size: few; v_call: TRBV5-1; cdr3_nt: TGCGCCAGCAGCTTGGAGCGGGGGGGCAATGAGCAGTTCTTC; cdr3_aa: CASSLERGGNEQFF
d_call: .; j_call: TRBJ1-4; clone_size: many; v_call: TRBV28; cdr3_nt: TGTGCCAGCAGTTTGGGTTCAGGATATCGGGAAAAACTGTTTTTT; cdr3_aa: CASSLGSGYREKLFF
d_call: TRBD1; j_call: TRBJ2-1; clone_size: many; v_call: TRBV30; cdr3_nt: TGTGCCTGGGGACAGGGGCCAGAGGAGCAGTTCTTC; cdr3_aa: CAWGQGPEEQFF
d_call: .; j_call: TRBJ2-3; clone_size: many; v_call: TRBV20-1; cdr3_nt: TGCAGTGCTAGAGATAAAGCGACAGAAAACCGGCGTGCAACAGATACGCAGTATTTT; cdr3_aa: CSARDKATENRRATDTQYF
d_call: .; j_call: TRBJ2-1; clone_size: many; v_call: TRBV29-1; cdr3_nt: TGCAGCGTTGATTTGGAGCCCAATGAGCAGTTCTTC; cdr3_aa: CSVDLEPNEQFF
d_call: TRBD1; j_call: TRBJ2-7; clone_size: many; v_call: TRBV12-3/TRBV12-4; cdr3_nt: TGTGCCATTTCCCGAGAGGGGGCTTCCGAGCAGTACTTC; cdr3_aa: CAISREGASEQYF
d_call: TRBD2; j_call: TRBJ2-7; clone_size: many; v_call: TRBV7-9; cdr3_nt: TGTGCCAGCAGCTCGGTAGCGGGGGGGCCGCTAGAGCAGTACTTC; cdr3_aa: CASSSVAGGPLEQYF
d_call: .; j_call: TRBJ2-7; clone_size: many; v_call: TRBV5-1; cdr3_nt: TGCGCCAGCAGCTTCGGGGATCCCTACGAGCAGTACTTC; cdr3_aa: CASSFGDPYEQYF
d_call: TRBD2; j_call: TRBJ2-5; clone_size: many; v_call: TRBV10-2; cdr3_nt: TGCGCCAGCAGTGAGGCGGGAGGTAAAGAGACCCAGTACTTC; cdr3_aa: CASSEAGGKETQYF
d_call: .; j_call: TRBJ1-1; clone_size: many; v_call: TRBV7-9; cdr3_nt: TGTGCCAGCGGCGACAGAGAGAACACTGAAGCTTTCTTT; cdr3_aa: CASGDRENTEAFF
d_call: TRBD1; j_call: TRBJ2-1; clone_size: many; v_call: TRBV6-4; cdr3_nt: TGTGCCAGCAGTGACTCGACAGGGGGCTACAATGAGCAGTTCTTC; cdr3_aa: CASSDSTGGYNEQFF
d_call: .; j_call: TRBJ1-1; clone_size: many; v_call: TRBV20-1; cdr3_nt: TGCAGTGCAAACCAGGGAGATGTGGATCCTTTCTTT; cdr3_aa: CSANQGDVDPFF
d_call: .; j_call: TRBJ2-7; clone_size: many; v_call: TRBV20-1; cdr3_nt: TGCAGTGCTAGAGATCTGCAGGGACGCGAGCAGTACTTC; cdr3_aa: CSARDLQGREQYF
d_call: TRBD2; j_call: TRBJ2-7; clone_size: many; v_call: TRBV6-1; cdr3_nt: TGTGCCAGCAGTGAAGGAGGCGGGAGCTCCTACGAGCAGTACTTC; cdr3_aa: CASSEGGGSSYEQYF
d_call: .; j_call: TRBJ1-1; clone_size: many; v_call: TRBV19; cdr3_nt: TGTGCCAGTTACCGATGGGACACTGAAGCTTTCTTT; cdr3_aa: CASYRWDTEAFF
d_call: .; j_call: TRBJ2-5; clone_size: many; v_call: TRBV28; cdr3_nt: TGTGCCAGCAGCTCAATAGCGACTCAAGAGACCCAGTACTTC; cdr3_aa: CASSSIATQETQYF
d_call: .; j_call: TRBJ2-3; clone_size: .; v_call: TRBV5-1; cdr3_nt: TGCGCCAGCAGGGTTTCAATAAGGAGGGGGCCTTCGGACCCCAGTCATACGCAGTATTTT; cdr3_aa: CASRVSIRRGPSDPSHTQYF
d_call: TRBD2; j_call: TRBJ2-3; clone_size: many; v_call: TRBV6-2/TRBV6-3; cdr3_nt: TGTGCCAGCAGTTCCGGGACTAGCGGTGCGGATACGCAGTATTTT; cdr3_aa: CASSSGTSGADTQYF
d_call: TRBD1; j_call: TRBJ1-6; clone_size: many; v_call: TRBV7-9; cdr3_nt: TGTGCCAGCAGCTTTGGACAGGGAGTAAATTCACCCCTCCACTTT; cdr3_aa: CASSFGQGVNSPLHF
d_call: .; j_call: TRBJ2-7; clone_size: many; v_call: TRBV20-1; cdr3_nt: TGCAGTGCCAGAGTGGGGGAGGTTGAGCAGTACTTC; cdr3_aa: CSARVGEVEQYF
d_call: .; j_call: TRBJ2-2; clone_size: medium-sized; v_call: TRBV29-1; cdr3_nt: TGCAGCGTTGAATCTTGGCAGGGGGGGGCCGGGGAGCTGTTTTTT; cdr3_aa: CSVESWQGGAGELFF
d_call: .; j_call: TRBJ2-7; clone_size: many; v_call: TRBV27; cdr3_nt: TGTGCCAGCAGTTTAGGTCTAGACCCTCACTACGAGCAGTACTTC; cdr3_aa: CASSLGLDPHYEQYF
d_call: TRBD1; j_call: TRBJ1-2; clone_size: .; v_call: TRBV6-6; cdr3_nt: TGTGCCAGCGGGACAGGGCTCGAAGTAGGCTATGGCTACACCTTC; cdr3_aa: CASGTGLEVGYGYTF
d_call: TRBD2; j_call: TRBJ2-1; clone_size: few; v_call: TRBV10-3; cdr3_nt: TGTGCCATCAGTGAGTCGGTTAGCGGGACGAGTGAGCAGTTCTTC; cdr3_aa: CAISESVSGTSEQFF
d_call: .; j_call: TRBJ2-3; clone_size: many; v_call: TRBV28; cdr3_nt: TGTGCCAGCGGGGTGGGGGGAGAAGTAGATACGCAGTATTTT; cdr3_aa: CASGVGGEVDTQYF
d_call: TRBD2; j_call: TRBJ2-7; clone_size: few; v_call: TRBV6-9; cdr3_nt: TGTGCCAGCAGTTCCTCTAGCGGGAGGCACGAGCAGTACTTC; cdr3_aa: CASSSSSGRHEQYF
d_call: .; j_call: TRBJ2-4; clone_size: medium-sized; v_call: TRBV20-1; cdr3_nt: TGCAGTGCTAGAGCGGGATTAGCCAAAAACATTCAGTACTTC; cdr3_aa: CSARAGLAKNIQYF
d_call: .; j_call: TRBJ1-2; clone_size: many; v_call: TRBV5-6; cdr3_nt: TGTGCCAGCAGCTTACTTCCCGGCAGCGGCTACACCTTC; cdr3_aa: CASSLLPGSGYTF
d_call: .; j_call: TRBJ1-4; clone_size: many; v_call: TRBV7-9; cdr3_nt: TGTGCCAGCAGCTCCCTGGCTTCGGCAACTAATGAAAAACTGTTTTTT; cdr3_aa: CASSSLASATNEKLFF
d_call: .; j_call: TRBJ2-1; clone_size: few; v_call: TRBV27; cdr3_nt: TGTGCCAGTTGGGGACTCACGGGGTCCTACAATGAGCAGTTCTTC; cdr3_aa: CASWGLTGSYNEQFF
d_call: .; j_call: TRBJ1-5; clone_size: many; v_call: TRBV24-1; cdr3_nt: TGTGCCACCAGTTTCAGGGATAGCAATCAGCCCCAGCATTTT; cdr3_aa: CATSFRDSNQPQHF
d_call: TRBD1; j_call: TRBJ2-7; clone_size: many; v_call: TRBV2; cdr3_nt: TGTGCCAGCTCTGGTCGCGGGACAGGGTTCGACGAGCAGTACTTC; cdr3_aa: CASSGRGTGFDEQYF
d_call: .; j_call: TRBJ1-1; clone_size: many; v_call: TRBV13; cdr3_nt: TGTGCCAGCAGCTTTGTAAGACTGGGAAGGAACACTGAAGCTTTCTTT; cdr3_aa: CASSFVRLGRNTEAFF
d_call: TRBD1; j_call: TRBJ1-2; clone_size: many; v_call: TRBV5-6; cdr3_nt: TGTGCCAGCAGCCCAGGACAGGGCCTCTATGGCTACACCTTC; cdr3_aa: CASSPGQGLYGYTF
d_call: .; j_call: TRBJ2-1; clone_size: many; v_call: TRBV6-4; cdr3_nt: TGTGCCAGCAGTGACACTGAAACTAGCAGCGATGAGCAGTTCTTC; cdr3_aa: CASSDTETSSDEQFF
d_call: TRBD1; j_call: TRBJ1-1; clone_size: many; v_call: TRBV7-9; cdr3_nt: TGTGCCAGCAGCTTAACAGGGGGGGTCACTGAAGCTTTCTTT; cdr3_aa: CASSLTGGVTEAFF
d_call: .; j_call: TRBJ2-3; clone_size: many; v_call: TRBV7-3; cdr3_nt: TGTGCCAGCAGCCCGTCGGGCTTCAGGGCAGATACGCAGTATTTT; cdr3_aa: CASSPSGFRADTQYF
d_call: TRBD2; j_call: TRBJ2-3; clone_size: many; v_call: TRBV6-1; cdr3_nt: TGTGCCAGCAGTGATAAAGCGGGGGGGGGGGCAGATACGCAGTATTTT; cdr3_aa: CASSDKAGGGADTQYF
d_call: .; j_call: TRBJ1-1; clone_size: many; v_call: TRBV11-2; cdr3_nt: TGTGCCAGCAGCTTAGGTCCCGGGGTCTCCACTGAAGCTTTCTTT; cdr3_aa: CASSLGPGVSTEAFF
d_call: .; j_call: TRBJ2-2; clone_size: many; v_call: TRBV6-1; cdr3_nt: TGTGCCAGCAGTGAAGCGCCGGGAGACACCGGGGAGCTGTTTTTT; cdr3_aa: CASSEAPGDTGELFF
d_call: .; j_call: TRBJ2-2; clone_size: many; v_call: TRBV7-2; cdr3_nt: TGTGCCAGCAGCTTGACCAGGGTGAGGGGCACCGGGGAGCTGTTTTTT; cdr3_aa: CASSLTRVRGTGELFF
d_call: TRBD1; j_call: TRBJ2-7; clone_size: many; v_call: TRBV20-1; cdr3_nt: TGCAGTGCTAGTTTGGAACAGGGGGGACCTTACGAGCAGTACTTC; cdr3_aa: CSASLEQGGPYEQYF
d_call: TRBD2; j_call: TRBJ2-3; clone_size: many; v_call: TRBV13; cdr3_nt: TGTGCCAGCAGCCCGGGATCTAGCGGGGGAGGGACAGATACGCAGTATTTT; cdr3_aa: CASSPGSSGGGTDTQYF
d_call: TRBD1; j_call: TRBJ1-1; clone_size: large; v_call: TRBV7-2; cdr3_nt: TGTGCCAGATTACAGGGGACTGAAGCTTTCTTT; cdr3_aa: CARLQGTEAFF
d_call: .; j_call: TRBJ1-1; clone_size: few; v_call: TRBV4-2; cdr3_nt: TGTGCCAGCAGCCAAGATCCAGGGAAGGGACCGGCGAACACTGAAGCTTTCTTT; cdr3_aa: CASSQDPGKGPANTEAFF
d_call: .; j_call: TRBJ2-2; clone_size: .; v_call: TRBV29-1; cdr3_nt: TGCAGCGTTGAAGAGGGACCCGGGGAGCTGTTTTTT; cdr3_aa: CSVEEGPGELFF
d_call: TRBD2; j_call: TRBJ2-5; clone_size: many; v_call: TRBV28; cdr3_nt: TGTGCCAGCAGTTTCCTCACTAGCGGGGGGGCCCAAGAGACCCAGTACTTC; cdr3_aa: CASSFLTSGGAQETQYF
d_call: .; j_call: TRBJ1-2; clone_size: many; v_call: TRBV7-2; cdr3_nt: TGTGCCAGCAGCTTTACCGGGGGCGGCTATGGCTACACCTTC; cdr3_aa: CASSFTGGGYGYTF
d_call: .; j_call: TRBJ1-1; clone_size: many; v_call: TRBV29-1; cdr3_nt: TGCAGCGTCCTAAAGTCGGATGCCCTGAACACTGAAGCTTTCTTT; cdr3_aa: CSVLKSDALNTEAFF
d_call: .; j_call: TRBJ2-7; clone_size: many; v_call: TRBV28; cdr3_nt: TGTGCCAGCAGCCCAACGCAGACCCTCTTCTTCGAGCAGTACTTC; cdr3_aa: CASSPTQTLFFEQYF
d_call: TRBD2; j_call: TRBJ2-1; clone_size: medium-sized; v_call: TRBV28; cdr3_nt: TGTGCCAGCAGTTTATTCCAAAGCGGGGGGCGGGGGAATGAGCAGTTCTTC; cdr3_aa: CASSLFQSGGRGNEQFF
d_call: .; j_call: TRBJ2-7; clone_size: many; v_call: TRBV5-8; cdr3_nt: TGTGCCAGCAGCTTCATCACCCAGGGATGGAGCGAGCAGTACTTC; cdr3_aa: CASSFITQGWSEQYF
d_call: .; j_call: TRBJ2-5; clone_size: many; v_call: TRBV28; cdr3_nt: TGTGCCAGCAGTTTAGGCAGGGAGGCGGAGACCCAGTACTTC; cdr3_aa: CASSLGREAETQYF
d_call: TRBD1; j_call: TRBJ2-2; clone_size: few; v_call: TRBV19; cdr3_nt: TGTGCCAGTCGGGACAGGAACACCGGGGAGCTGTTTTTT; cdr3_aa: CASRDRNTGELFF